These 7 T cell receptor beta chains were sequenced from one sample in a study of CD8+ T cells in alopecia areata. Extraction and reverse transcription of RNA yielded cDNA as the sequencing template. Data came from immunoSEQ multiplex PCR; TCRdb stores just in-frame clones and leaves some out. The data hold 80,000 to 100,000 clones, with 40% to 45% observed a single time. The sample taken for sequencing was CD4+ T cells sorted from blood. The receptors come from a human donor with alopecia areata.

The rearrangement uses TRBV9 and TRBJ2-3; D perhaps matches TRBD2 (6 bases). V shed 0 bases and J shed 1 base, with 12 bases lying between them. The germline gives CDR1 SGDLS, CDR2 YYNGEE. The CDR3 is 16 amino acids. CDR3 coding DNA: TGTGCCAGCAGCGTAGCGGGGGTAGCGGGCACAGATACGCAGTATTTT. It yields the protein CASSVAGVAGTDTQYF.

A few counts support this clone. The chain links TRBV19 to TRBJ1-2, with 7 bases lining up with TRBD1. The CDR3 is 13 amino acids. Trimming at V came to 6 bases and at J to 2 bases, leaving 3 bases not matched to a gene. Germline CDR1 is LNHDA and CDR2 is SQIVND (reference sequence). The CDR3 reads CASRPGQNYGYTF. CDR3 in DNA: TGTGCCAGTAGACCGGGACAGAACTATGGCTACACCTTC.

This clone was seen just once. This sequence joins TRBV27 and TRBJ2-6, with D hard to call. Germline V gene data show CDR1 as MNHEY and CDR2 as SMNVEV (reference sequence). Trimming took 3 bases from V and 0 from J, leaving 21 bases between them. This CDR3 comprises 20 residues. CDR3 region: CASSFGPNLPQPSGANVLTF. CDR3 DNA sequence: TGTGCCAGCAGTTTCGGGCCGAACCTACCCCAACCCTCTGGGGCCAACGTCCTGACTTTC.

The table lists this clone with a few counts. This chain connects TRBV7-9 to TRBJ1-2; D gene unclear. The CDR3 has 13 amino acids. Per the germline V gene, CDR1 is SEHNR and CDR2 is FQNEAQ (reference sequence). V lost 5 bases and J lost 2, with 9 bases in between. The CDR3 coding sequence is TGTGCCAGCAGCCCCAATCTGAACTATGGCTACACCTTC. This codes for CASSPNLNYGYTF.

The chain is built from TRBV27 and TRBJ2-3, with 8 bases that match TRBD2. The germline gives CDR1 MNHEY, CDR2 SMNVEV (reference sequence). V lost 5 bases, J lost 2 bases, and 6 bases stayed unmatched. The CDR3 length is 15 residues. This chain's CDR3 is CASSVLADHTDTQYF. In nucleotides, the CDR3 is TGTGCCAGCAGTGTACTAGCGGATCACACAGATACGCAGTATTTT.

CDR3 residues: CSVVAGLVTEAFF. The DNA of the CDR3 is TGCAGCGTTGTCGCAGGGTTGGTCACTGAAGCTTTCTTT. The V and J genes are TRBV29-1 and TRBJ1-1; TRBD1 might be the D (5 bases). Trimming cost V 4 bases and J 4 bases, with 13 bases left between them. Germline V gives CDR1 SQVTM, CDR2 ANQGSEA. The CDR3 sequence is 13 residues long.

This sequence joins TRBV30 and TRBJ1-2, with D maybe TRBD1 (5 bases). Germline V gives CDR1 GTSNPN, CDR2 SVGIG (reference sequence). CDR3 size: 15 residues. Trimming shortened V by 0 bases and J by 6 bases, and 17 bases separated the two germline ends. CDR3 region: CAWSVQARQGNGYTF. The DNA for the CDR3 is TGTGCCTGGAGTGTCCAGGCGCGGCAGGGAAATGGCTACACCTTC. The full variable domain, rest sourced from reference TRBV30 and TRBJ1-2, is SQTIHQWPATLVQPVGSPLSLECTVEGTSNPNLYWYRQAAGRGLQLLFYSVGIGQISSEVPQNLSASRPQDRQFILSSKKLLLSDSGFYLCAWSVQARQGNGYTFGSGTRLTVV.